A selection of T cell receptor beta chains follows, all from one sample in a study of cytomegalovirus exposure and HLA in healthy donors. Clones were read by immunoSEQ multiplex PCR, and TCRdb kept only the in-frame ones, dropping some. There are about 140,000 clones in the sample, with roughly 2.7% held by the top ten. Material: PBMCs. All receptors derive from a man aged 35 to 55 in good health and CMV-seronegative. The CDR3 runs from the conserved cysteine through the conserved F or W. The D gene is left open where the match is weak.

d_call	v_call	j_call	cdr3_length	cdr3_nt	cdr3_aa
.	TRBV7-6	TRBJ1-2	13	TGTGCCAGCAGCTCTCAAAAGCAGCGCGGCTACACCTTC	CASSSQKQRGYTF
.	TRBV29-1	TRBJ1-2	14	TGCAGCGTTGAAGGGAGTCCCCGGAACTATGGCTACACCTTC	CSVEGSPRNYGYTF
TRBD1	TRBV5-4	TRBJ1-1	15	TGTGCCAGCAGGAGTGATGGGACAGGTGCCACTGAAGCTTTCTTT	CASRSDGTGATEAFF
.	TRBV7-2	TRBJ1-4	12	TGTGCCAGCAGCTTACAGGGAGGAAAACTGTTTTTT	CASSLQGGKLFF
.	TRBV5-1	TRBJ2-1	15	TGCGCCAGCAGCTTGGGAGGGTCTACGTATAGTGAGCAGTTCTTC	CASSLGGSTYSEQFF
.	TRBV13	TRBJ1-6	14	TGTGCCAGCAGCTTAGGGACAGGCAATTCACCCCTCCACTTT	CASSLGTGNSPLHF
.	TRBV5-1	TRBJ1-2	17	TGCGCCAGCAGCTTGGAGGAGCTGGGATTGCGGGACTATGGCTACACCTTC	CASSLEELGLRDYGYTF
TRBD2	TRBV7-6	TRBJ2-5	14	TGTGCCAGCAGCTTAGCTGGGACTAGTGAGACCCAGTACTTC	CASSLAGTSETQYF
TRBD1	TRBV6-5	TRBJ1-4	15	TGTGCCAGCAGTTACACCAGGGGGCTGGGTGAAAAACTGTTTTTT	CASSYTRGLGEKLFF
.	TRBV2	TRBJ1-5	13	TGTGCCACTGCACGAGATAGCAATCAGCCCCAGCATTTT	CATARDSNQPQHF
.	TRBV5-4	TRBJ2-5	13	TGTGCCAGCAGTCGGGGGACTGAAGAGACCCAGTACTTC	CASSRGTEETQYF
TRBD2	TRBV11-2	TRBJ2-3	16	TGTGCCAGCAGCTCCTGGGGACTAGCGGCCAGAGATACGCAGTATTTT	CASSSWGLAARDTQYF
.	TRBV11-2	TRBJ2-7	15	TGTGCCAGCAGCTTGGACTCTCTGACCTCCTACGAGCAGTACTTC	CASSLDSLTSYEQYF
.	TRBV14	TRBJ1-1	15	TGTGCCAGCAGCCACTGGGACACCTCAAACACTGAAGCTTTCTTT	CASSHWDTSNTEAFF
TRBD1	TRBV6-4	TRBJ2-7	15	TGTGCCAGCAGTGACTTGCAGGGGGAAAGGTACGAGCAGTACTTC	CASSDLQGERYEQYF
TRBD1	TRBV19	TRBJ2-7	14	TGTGCCAGTAGTACATACAGGGGGCGTTTCGTGCAGTACTTC	CASSTYRGRFVQYF
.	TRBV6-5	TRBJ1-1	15	TGTGCCAGCAGTTACTCGGGTCCAGGAAACACTGAAGCTTTCTTT	CASSYSGPGNTEAFF
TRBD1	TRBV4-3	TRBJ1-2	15	TGCGCCAGCAGCCAAGAATGGGGGACAGGCTATGGCTACACCTTC	CASSQEWGTGYGYTF
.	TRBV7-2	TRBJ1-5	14	TGTGCCAGCAGCTTAGGGCCGGGAAATCAGCCCCAGCATTTT	CASSLGPGNQPQHF
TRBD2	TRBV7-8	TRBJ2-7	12	TGTGCCAGCAGCTTGGGAGGGACCGAGCAGTACTTC	CASSLGGTEQYF
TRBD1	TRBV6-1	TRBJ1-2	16	TGTGCCAGCAGTGAAGAGTGGGGGACAGCTTACTATGGCTACACCTTC	CASSEEWGTAYYGYTF
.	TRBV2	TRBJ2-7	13	TGTGCCAGCGGCTTGACAGAAGCCTACGAGCAGTACTTC	CASGLTEAYEQYF
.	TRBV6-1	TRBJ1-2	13	TGTGCCAGCAGAGTGGACACCTCCTATGGCTACACCTTC	CASRVDTSYGYTF
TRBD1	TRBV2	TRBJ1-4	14	TGTGCCAGCAGGCAGGGGGCACCTAATGAAAAACTGTTTTTT	CASRQGAPNEKLFF
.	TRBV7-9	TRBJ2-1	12	TGTGCCAGCACGTCCACGGACAATGAGCAGTTCTTC	CASTSTDNEQFF
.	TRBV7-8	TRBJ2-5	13	TGTGCCAGCAGCTTAGATCCAGGGGAGACCCAGTACTTC	CASSLDPGETQYF
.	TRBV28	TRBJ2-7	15	TGTGCCAGCAGTTTCGGGGGAGCGAAGGGCTACGAGCAGTACTTC	CASSFGGAKGYEQYF
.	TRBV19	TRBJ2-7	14	TGTGCCAGTAGTATTGGAGGGGGCCGCTACGAGCAGTACTTC	CASSIGGGRYEQYF
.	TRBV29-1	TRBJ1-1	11	TGCAGCACCCTCCGAGACACTGAAGCTTTCTTT	CSTLRDTEAFF
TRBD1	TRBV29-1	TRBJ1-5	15	TGCAGCGTCCTGTCCGGGACAGGGCAGAATCAGCCCCAGCATTTT	CSVLSGTGQNQPQHF
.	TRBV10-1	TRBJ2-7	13	TGCGCCAGCTATTTGTACAGACCTAACGAGCAGTACTTC	CASYLYRPNEQYF
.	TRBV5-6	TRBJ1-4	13	TGTGCCAGCAGCTTGGACAGGGTTGAAAAACTGTTTTTT	CASSLDRVEKLFF
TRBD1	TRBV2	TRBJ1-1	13	TGTGCCAGCGGGGGACAGGGGGGGACTGAAGCTTTCTTT	CASGGQGGTEAFF
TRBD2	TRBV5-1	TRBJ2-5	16	TGCGCCAGCAGCCCCTCTTTAGCGGGGGGGCAAGAGACCCAGTACTTC	CASSPSLAGGQETQYF
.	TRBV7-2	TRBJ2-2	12	TGTGCCAGCACCGCCTCGGGGGGGGAGCTGTTTTTT	CASTASGGELFF
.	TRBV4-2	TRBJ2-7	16	TGTGCCAGCAGCCAAGTATTAAGGGGTTCGATAGGCGAGCAGTACTTC	CASSQVLRGSIGEQYF
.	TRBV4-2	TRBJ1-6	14	TGTGCCAGCAGCCAAGACAGGGGTCGATCACCCCTCCACTTT	CASSQDRGRSPLHF
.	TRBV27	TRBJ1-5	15	TGTGCCAGCAGATTGGAGGGGACGGTCGATCAGCCCCAGCATTTT	CASRLEGTVDQPQHF
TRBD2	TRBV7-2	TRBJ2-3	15	TGTGCCAGCAGTAGACTAGCGGGGAGACCAGATACGCAGTATTTT	CASSRLAGRPDTQYF
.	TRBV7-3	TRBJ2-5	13	TGTGCCAGCAGCTTCGGGACAAAAGAGACCCAGTACTTC	CASSFGTKETQYF
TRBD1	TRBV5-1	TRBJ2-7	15	TGCGCCAGCAGACTAGGACAGGGTAGTTCCTACGAGCAGTACTTC	CASRLGQGSSYEQYF
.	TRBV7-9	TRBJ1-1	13	TGTGCCAGCAGCTTAGCTGGCGGGTCGGAAGCTTTCTTT	CASSLAGGSEAFF
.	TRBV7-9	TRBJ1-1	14	TGTGCCAGCAGCTTAGCGCTAGCCGAGTCGCGAGCTTTCTTT	CASSLALAESRAFF
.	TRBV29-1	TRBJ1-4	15	TGCAGCCCAAGGAGGCAGGCATGGGGGGATGAAAAACTGTTTTTT	CSPRRQAWGDEKLFF
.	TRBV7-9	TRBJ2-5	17	TGTGCCAGCAGCTCCTCCCCAGGGGGGATATTCCAAGAGACCCAGTACTTC	CASSSSPGGIFQETQYF
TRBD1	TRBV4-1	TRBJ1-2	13	TGCGCCAGCAGCCAAAGGGACAGCTATGGCTACACCTTC	CASSQRDSYGYTF
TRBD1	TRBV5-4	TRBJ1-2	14	TGTGCCAGCAGCTCGGCCGGGACAGGGTGGGGCTACACCTTC	CASSSAGTGWGYTF
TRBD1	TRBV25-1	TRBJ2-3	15	TGTGCCAGCAGCCCTCTACAGGGGAGCACAGATACGCAGTATTTT	CASSPLQGSTDTQYF
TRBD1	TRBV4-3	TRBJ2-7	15	TGCGCCAGCAGCCTAAGGACAGGGGGGTCCTACGAGCAGTACTTC	CASSLRTGGSYEQYF
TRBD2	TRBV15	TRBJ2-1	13	TGTGCCACCAGCAGTGGGGAGGGCGGGGCGCAGTTCTTC	CATSSGEGGAQFF
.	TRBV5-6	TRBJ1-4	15	TGTGCCAGCAGCTTGGCTGGCCGGCGCGGTGAAAAACTGTTTTTT	CASSLAGRRGEKLFF
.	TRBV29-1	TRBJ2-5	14	TGCAGCGCCAGGGCTAGAGTCCAACAAGAGACCCAGTACTTC	CSARARVQQETQYF
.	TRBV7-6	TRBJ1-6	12	TGTGCCAGCAGCTCCTTCTTTTCACCCCTCCACTTT	CASSSFFSPLHF
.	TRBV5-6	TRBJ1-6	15	TGTGCCAGCAGCTTGTTCGGGACTACTAATTCACCCCTCCACTTT	CASSLFGTTNSPLHF
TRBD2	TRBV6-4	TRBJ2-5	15	TGTGCCAGCAGTGAGGGCCTAGCGGGGTCAGAGACCCAGTACTTC	CASSEGLAGSETQYF
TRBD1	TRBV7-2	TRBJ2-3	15	TGTGCCAGCAGCCTCCGGGGACAGTTAGCAGATACGCAGTATTTT	CASSLRGQLADTQYF
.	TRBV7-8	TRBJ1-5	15	TGTGCCAGCAGCTTAGGGGACACGGGTAATCAGCCCCAGCATTTT	CASSLGDTGNQPQHF
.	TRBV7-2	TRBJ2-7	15	TGTGCCAGCAGCTTAGATCGGGGAAGCTCCTACGAGCAGTACTTC	CASSLDRGSSYEQYF
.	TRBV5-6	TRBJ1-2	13	TGTGCCAGCAGCTTGGACAGGTCCTATGGCTACACCTTC	CASSLDRSYGYTF
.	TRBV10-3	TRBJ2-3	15	TGTGCCATCAGGGAGGGGGAAGCGGGCACAGATACGCAGTATTTT	CAIREGEAGTDTQYF